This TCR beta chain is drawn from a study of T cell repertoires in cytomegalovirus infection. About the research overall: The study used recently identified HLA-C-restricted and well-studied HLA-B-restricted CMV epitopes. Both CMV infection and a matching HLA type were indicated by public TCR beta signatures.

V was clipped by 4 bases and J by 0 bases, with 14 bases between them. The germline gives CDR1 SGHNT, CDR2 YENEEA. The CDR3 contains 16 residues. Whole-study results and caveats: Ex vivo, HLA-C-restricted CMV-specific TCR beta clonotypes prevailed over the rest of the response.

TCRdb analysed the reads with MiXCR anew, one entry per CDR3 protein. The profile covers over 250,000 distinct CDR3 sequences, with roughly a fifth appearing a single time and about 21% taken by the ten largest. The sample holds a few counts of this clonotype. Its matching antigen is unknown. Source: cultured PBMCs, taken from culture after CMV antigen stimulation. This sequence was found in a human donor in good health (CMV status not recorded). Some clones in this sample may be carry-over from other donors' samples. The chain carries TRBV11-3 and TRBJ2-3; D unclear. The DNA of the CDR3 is TGTGCCAGCAGCTACTCCACGGGTACTAGCACAGATACGCAGTATTTT. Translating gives CASSYSTGTSTDTQYF.